Listed below are T cell receptor beta chains from one sample, sequenced in a study of blood T cell repertoires in COVID-19. Some clones are missing from TCRdb's copy, which holds only in-frame ones; the method was immunoSEQ multiplex PCR. The sample contains approximately 220,000 clones, more than 65% of which appear only once. What was sequenced was peripheral blood. These TCRs come from a woman aged 80 or over with acute or convalescent COVID-19. Both conserved end residues are part of each CDR3. The order of the fields is D gene, V gene, J gene, clone size, CDR3 DNA, CDR3 protein. A D gene is named only where the DNA matches it firmly. The size entry is marked missing in some rows and otherwise reads once, few, many or a size class.

>TRBD1|TRBV5-4|TRBJ1-2|-
TGTGCCAGCAGCGTCCGGGACAGGGGGCTCTTGGGAGGCTACACCTTC
CASSVRDRGLLGGYTF
>TRBD1|TRBV11-3|TRBJ1-2|-
TGTGCCAGCAGCCTCGGGACAGGGGATGGCTACACCTTC
CASSLGTGDGYTF
>-|TRBV19|TRBJ2-7|-
TGTGCCAGTAGTATGAGGGGGAGCTCCTACGAGCAGTACTTC
CASSMRGSSYEQYF
>-|TRBV11-2|TRBJ2-7|-
TGTGCCAGCAGCTTAGAGCGCGGGGAGTTTTACGAGCAGTACTTC
CASSLERGEFYEQYF
>TRBD1|TRBV7-6|TRBJ1-5|-
TGTGCCAGCAGCCCGGGACAGTTTGGAAGCAATCAGCCCCAGCATTTT
CASSPGQFGSNQPQHF
>TRBD2|TRBV11-2|TRBJ2-2|-
TGTGCCAGCAGCTTAGGAACGGGAGGCCTCACCGGGGAGCTGTTTTTT
CASSLGTGGLTGELFF
>TRBD1|TRBV3-1/TRBV3-2|TRBJ2-7|-
TGTGCCAGCAGCCCGACAAGGACAGGGGGCATATACGAGCAGTACTTC
CASSPTRTGGIYEQYF
>-|TRBV3-1/TRBV3-2|TRBJ1-3|-
TGTGCCAGCAGCCAAGATCGGCGGATCTCTGGAAACACCATATATTTT
CASSQDRRISGNTIYF
>-|TRBV30|TRBJ1-2|once
TGTGCCTGGAGGGAAACAGGGCGGTCTGGCTACACCTTC
CAWRETGRSGYTF
>TRBD1|TRBV2|TRBJ2-7|-
TGTGCCAGCAGTCGTCCGGGACAGGGGGCCTACGAGCAGTACTTC
CASSRPGQGAYEQYF
>-|TRBV18|TRBJ2-1|-
TGTGCCAGCTCACCACTTCAAGTTGGCGGTGAGCAGTTCTTC
CASSPLQVGGEQFF
>-|TRBV3-1/TRBV3-2|TRBJ1-3|-
TGTGCCAGCAGCCAAGTTCGGTACCCGAGCTCTGGAAACACCATATATTTT
CASSQVRYPSSGNTIYF
>TRBD1|TRBV14|TRBJ1-5|-
TGTGCCAGCAGCCAAGGGGGACAGGTAAATCAGCCCCAGCATTTT
CASSQGGQVNQPQHF